This entry lists 14 T cell receptor beta chains sequenced from one sample in a study of T-cell memory formation after mild COVID-19. MiXCR, applied by TCRdb to the 5' RACE reads, yields one record per CDR3 protein. The sample yields 25,000 to 30,000 distinct CDR3 sequences, roughly 12% seen once. What was sequenced was PBMCs or a T cell subset sorted from them (not recorded which). The receptors were sampled from an adult woman who had mild COVID-19 (a few samples of this study predate the infection). Cell type and time point are not known.

This clonotype came up many times. The chain combines TRBV15 with TRBJ2-1; the D is unclear. Germline CDR1 reads LNHNV; CDR2 reads YYDKDF (reference sequence). V gave up 0 bases and J gave up 3 bases, with 12 bases separating them. The CDR3 sequence is 16 residues long. The chain's CDR3 is CATSRDAWTGYNEQFF. The CDR3 nucleotides read TGTGCCACCAGCAGAGATGCCTGGACGGGCTACAATGAGCAGTTCTTC.

This clonotype was observed many times. The chain is built from TRBV4-2 and TRBJ1-2, with D possibly being TRBD1 (6 bases). CDR1 LGHNA and CDR2 YNFKEQ come from the germline V gene. Trimming cost V 0 bases and J 4 bases, with 15 bases left between them. There are 16 residues in the CDR3. CDR3 sequence: CASSQDLWTALYGYTF. Written as DNA, the CDR3 is TGTGCCAGCAGCCAAGACTTATGGACAGCGCTCTATGGCTACACCTTC.

This clonotype has at least ten counts. V and J are TRBV5-1 and TRBJ1-1; 9 nucleotides align to TRBD1. Germline trimming cut 3 bases from V and 6 bases from J; bases unmatched to any gene: 9. Germline CDR1 is SGHRS and CDR2 is YFSETQ. The CDR3 sequence is 15 residues long. The CDR3 protein is CASSSPGTGPSEAFF. DNA of the CDR3: TGCGCCAGCAGCTCACCCGGGACAGGGCCCTCTGAAGCTTTCTTT.

This clonotype was observed at least ten times. CDR3 in amino acids: CASSSTGYGYTF. DNA of the CDR3: TGTGCCAGCAGTTCGACAGGCTATGGCTACACCTTC. The rearrangement joins TRBV12-3 or TRBV12-4 to TRBJ1-2; possible D gene TRBD1, 6 bases. Trimming cost V 4 bases and J 4 bases, with 7 bases left between them. This CDR3 is 12 amino acids long.

This clonotype was counted ten times or more. The chain joins TRBV6-5 to TRBJ1-1; D remains ambiguous. From germline, CDR1 is MNHEY and CDR2 SVGAGI. The CDR3 has 12 amino acids. Trimming pared 3 bases from V and 1 base from J, leaving 3 bases between. The CDR3 is CASSYRNTEAFF. The CDR3 nucleotides are TGTGCCAGCAGTTATAGGAACACTGAAGCTTTCTTT.

This clonotype was observed many times. The V gene is TRBV12-3 or TRBV12-4, the J gene TRBJ2-1; 9 bases are a match to TRBD2. The CDR3 consists of 16 residues. With V trimmed by 6 bases and J by 1 base, 7 bases remained unmatched. The CDR3 bases are TGTGCCAGCAGAGCTAGCGGGGCCTTATCCTACAATGAGCAGTTCTTC. This gives the protein CASRASGALSYNEQFF.

In this sample, this clonotype turned up many times. This rearrangement joins TRBV11-3 to TRBJ2-7; D uncertain. Germline assignment: CDR1 SGHNT and CDR2 YENEEA. CDR3 size: 15 residues. The germline V and J ends were trimmed by 2 bases and 3 bases, with 14 bases remaining between them. CDR3 sequence reads: CASSLISGPFYEQYF. The CDR3 DNA reads as TGTGCCAGCAGCTTAATTTCAGGTCCCTTCTACGAGCAGTACTTC.

Many counts were recorded for this clonotype. The V and J genes are TRBV30 and TRBJ1-2; 7 bases line up with TRBD1. Germline CDR1 GTSNPN, CDR2 SVGIG (reference sequence). The CDR3 contains 15 residues. V dropped 4 bases and J dropped 2; count of bases not matched to a gene: 10. The CDR3 here is CAWNSGDSSNYGYTF. Here the CDR3 DNA reads TGTGCCTGGAATTCGGGGGACAGCTCGAACTATGGCTACACCTTC.

This clonotype was recorded at least ten times. The rearrangement uses TRBV4-3 and TRBJ2-6; 7 nucleotides agree with TRBD2. Germline lookup yields CDR1 LGHNA and CDR2 YSLEER. Losses at the gene ends were 5 bases for V and 0 bases for J; bases not matched to a gene: 19. The CDR3 loop spans 21 amino acids. CDR3 bases: TGCGCCAGCAGCGAAAGGGTGGTGTTAGCGGGCCACTTCTCTGGGGCCAACGTCCTGACTTTC. Its translation: CASSERVVLAGHFSGANVLTF.

This clonotype has ten or more counts. The gene calls are TRBV11-1 and TRBJ2-7; the D is unclear. Germline V gene data show CDR1 as SGHAT and CDR2 as FQDESV (reference sequence). CDR3 length equals 17 residues. Trimming stripped 4 bases from V and 5 bases from J, with 24 bases between. The CDR3 is CASSSQRFGRKENEQYF. CDR3 nucleotides: TGTGCCAGCAGCTCTCAAAGGTTTGGCCGAAAAGAAAACGAGCAGTACTTC.

This clonotype was observed at least ten times. The gene calls are TRBV12-3 or TRBV12-4 and TRBJ2-7; 10 bases are shared with TRBD1. This CDR3 has 13 residues. V dropped 5 bases and J dropped 5; count of bases not matched to a gene: 3. Here the CDR3 DNA reads TGTGCCAGCAGTCTCGGGACAGGGGACGAGCAGTACTTC. Residues: CASSLGTGDEQYF.

This clonotype was found many times. V gene TRBV2 combines with J gene TRBJ1-2; D unclear. The germline V gene encodes CDR1 SNHLY and CDR2 FYNNEI. The CDR3 has 13 residues. Trimming shortened V by 6 bases and J by 3 bases, and 11 bases separated the two germline ends. CDR3 sequence: CASRARTDYGYTF. The CDR3, as DNA: TGTGCCAGCAGGGCTAGGACGGACTATGGCTACACCTTC.

This clonotype was seen many times. V gene TRBV7-8 combines with J gene TRBJ2-6; no definite D call. Trimming cost V 1 base and J 0 bases, with 7 bases left between them. In germline, CDR1 is SGHVS, CDR2 FQNEAQ. This CDR3 comprises 16 residues. CDR3 amino acids: CASSLVLGSGANVLTF. Here the CDR3 DNA reads TGTGCCAGCAGCTTAGTTTTAGGCTCTGGGGCCAACGTCCTGACTTTC.

This clonotype showed up many times. The chain recombines TRBV5-1 with TRBJ2-3, with 14 bases matching TRBD2. Germline CDR1 SGHRS, CDR2 YFSETQ. The ends lost 4 bases at V and 0 bases at J; junction bases unmatched: 4. The CDR3 is 17 amino acids. CDR3 protein: CASSLGLAGASTDTQYF. The CDR3 DNA reads as TGCGCCAGCAGCCTGGGACTAGCGGGAGCTAGCACAGATACGCAGTATTTT. Full variable domain (outside the CDR3, taken from reference TRBV5-1 and TRBJ2-3): KAGVTQTPRYLIKTRGQQVTLSCSPISGHRSVSWYQQTPGQGLQFLFEYFSETQRNKGNFPGRFSGRQFSNSRSEMNVSTLELGDSALYLCASSLGLAGASTDTQYFGPGTRLTVL.